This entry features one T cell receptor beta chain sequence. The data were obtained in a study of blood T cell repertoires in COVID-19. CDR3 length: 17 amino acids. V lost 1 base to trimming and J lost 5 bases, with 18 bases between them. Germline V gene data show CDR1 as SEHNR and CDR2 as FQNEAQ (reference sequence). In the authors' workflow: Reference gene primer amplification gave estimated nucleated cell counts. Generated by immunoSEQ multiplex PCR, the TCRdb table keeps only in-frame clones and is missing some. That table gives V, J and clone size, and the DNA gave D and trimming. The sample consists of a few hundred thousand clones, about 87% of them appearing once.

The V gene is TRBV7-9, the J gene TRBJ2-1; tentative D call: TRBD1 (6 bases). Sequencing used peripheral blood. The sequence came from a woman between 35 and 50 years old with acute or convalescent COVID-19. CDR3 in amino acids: CASSLGGGEGPNNEQFF. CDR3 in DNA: TGTGCCAGCAGCTTAGGAGGGGGAGAGGGGCCCAACAATGAGCAGTTCTTC.